These 13 T cell receptor beta chains were sequenced from one sample in a study of T cells in localized non-small cell lung cancer. The repertoire was sequenced with immunoSEQ multiplex PCR; TCRdb's copy has only in-frame clones and lacks some. The data hold tens of thousands of clones, with just under 85% observed a single time. The sequenced sample was peripheral blood, obtained before any cancer treatment. These receptors were collected from a man aged 35 to 69 with stage I lung adenocarcinoma.

This rearrangement joins TRBV5-1 to TRBJ2-7; D may be TRBD1 (6 bases). The CDR3 extends over 14 amino acids. CDR1 is SGHRS, CDR2 YFSETQ, per germline. Trimming took off 2 bases at V and 3 bases at J, with 12 bases between the two ends. CDR3 coding DNA: TGCGCCAGCAGCTTTAACAGGGTTTACTACGAGCAGTACTTC. Protein product: CASSFNRVYYEQYF.

This rearrangement joins TRBV4-1 to TRBJ1-4; possibly TRBD1 for D (6 bases). Between the trimmed V and J ends, which lost 2 bases and 12 bases, there was a span of 10 bases. CDR3 size: 12 residues. The germline CDR1 and CDR2 sequences are MGHRA and YSYEKL. The CDR3 sequence is CASSQLQGELFF. Written as DNA, the CDR3 is TGCGCCAGCAGCCAATTACAGGGAGAACTGTTTTTT.

The J gene is TRBJ1-1, the V gene TRBV19; no definite D call. CDR1 and CDR2 (germline): LNHDA, SQIVND (reference sequence). Trimming removed 3 bases at V and 1 base at J, with 6 bases between. The CDR3 is 13 residues long. DNA for the CDR3: TGTGCCAGTAGTATTATAGAGAACACTGAAGCTTTCTTT. Translated, it gives CASSIIENTEAFF.

V and J are TRBV29-1 and TRBJ2-6; D is unclear. Germline V gene sequence: CDR1 SQVTM, CDR2 ANQGSEA. This CDR3 is built from 17 residues. V was pared by 0 bases and J by 0 bases, with 12 bases between. In DNA form, the CDR3 reads TGCAGCGTTGAAGAAGGTGGCAGCCGCTCTGGGGCCAACGTCCTGACTTTC. Protein sequence: CSVEEGGSRSGANVLTF.

The rearrangement uses TRBV7-8 and TRBJ1-2; 7 bases line up with TRBD1. Germline V lookup: CDR1 SGHVS, CDR2 FQNEAQ. The V segment lost 3 bases and the J segment 8 bases; nucleotides outside the gene matches: 6. CDR3 length equals 13 residues. The CDR3 DNA reads as TGTGCCAGCAGCTTCAAGACAGGGCAGGGCTACACCTTC. Translated, it gives CASSFKTGQGYTF.

The chain couples TRBV11-2 to TRBJ2-1; D remains ambiguous. This CDR3 spans 13 amino acids. Germline V gene lookup returns CDR1 SGHAT and CDR2 FQNNGV. The V end lost 6 bases, the J end lost 6 bases, and 12 bases lay between the germline ends. CDR3 region: CASRETNTNEQFF. The CDR3 coding sequence is TGTGCCAGCAGAGAGACCAACACCAATGAGCAGTTCTTC.

V and J are TRBV6-5 and TRBJ2-7, with 12 bases fitting TRBD2. Germline loops: CDR1 MNHEY, CDR2 SVGAGI. V lost 4 bases and J lost 7; bases outside the gene matches: 8. This CDR3 has 15 amino acids. CDR3 sequence: CASSSGTSGRGEQYF. CDR3 nucleotides: TGTGCCAGCAGTTCGGGGACTAGCGGGCGGGGGGAGCAGTACTTC.

This chain links TRBV18 with TRBJ1-1; TRBD1 agrees at 7 bases. CDR1 KGHSH and CDR2 LQKENI come from the germline V gene. The CDR3 has 16 amino acids. V lost 4 bases to trimming and J lost 0 bases; unmatched junction nucleotides: 8. This CDR3 is CASSLTGTALNTEAFF. Here the CDR3 DNA reads TGTGCCAGCTCACTGACCGGGACAGCCTTGAACACTGAAGCTTTCTTT.

The chain employs TRBV27 and TRBJ2-2, with a tentative D call TRBD1 (5 bases). Germline lookup yields CDR1 MNHEY and CDR2 SMNVEV (reference sequence). CDR3 length: 15 amino acids. The V end lost 2 bases, the J end lost 6 bases, and 13 bases lay between the germline ends. CDR3: CASSLQAGFPGELFF. CDR3 nucleotides: TGTGCCAGCAGTTTACAGGCAGGGTTTCCCGGGGAGCTGTTTTTT.

The chain has TRBV18 and TRBJ2-7, with D perhaps TRBD2 (5 bases). The V end lost 0 bases, the J end lost 6 bases, and 12 bases lay between the germline ends. The CDR3 runs 14 residues. The V gene's germline CDR1 is KGHSH and CDR2 LQKENI. CDR3 sequence (DNA): TGTGCCAGCTCACCACCGAACTCCCGGGGCGAGCAGTACTTC. Encoded protein: CASSPPNSRGEQYF.

V is TRBV9 and J is TRBJ2-1; D is undetermined. The CDR3 contains 13 residues. Germline V gene sequence: CDR1 SGDLS, CDR2 YYNGEE. The germline V and J ends were trimmed by 0 bases and 5 bases, with 6 bases remaining between them. The CDR3 DNA reads TGTGCCAGCAGCGTAGGTCAGAACAATGAGCAGTTCTTC. Its translation is CASSVGQNNEQFF.

This rearrangement joins TRBV9 to TRBJ1-1; D is unclear. Germline V CDR1 and CDR2: SGDLS, YYNGEE. Between the trimmed V and J ends, which lost 0 bases and 1 base, there was a span of 10 bases. The CDR3 runs 15 residues. The CDR3, as DNA: TGTGCCAGCAGCGTAGGGGGTTCTGGGAACACTGAAGCTTTCTTT. This translates into CASSVGGSGNTEAFF.

This chain joins TRBV6-1 and TRBJ1-3; 8 bases map to TRBD1. Trimming cost V 5 bases and J 2 bases; bases outside gene matches: 5. Germline loops: CDR1 MNHNS, CDR2 SASEGT. The CDR3 sequence is 15 residues long. The CDR3 here is CASSRDRSTGNTIYF. DNA of the CDR3: TGTGCCAGCAGTAGGGACAGGAGTACTGGAAACACCATATATTTT.